This is a list of T cell receptor beta chains from one sample in a study of blood T cell repertoires in COVID-19. Profiled with immunoSEQ multiplex PCR; TCRdb holds only in-frame clones, not every one. Of about 180,000 clones listed, around 86% are singletons. The sequencing input was PBMCs or T cells enriched from blood (not recorded which). These receptor sequences come from a woman aged 25 to 45 who had recovered from COVID-19. Each CDR3 is given with its conserved first and last residue. D genes are given only for firm matches. Clone sizes are given selectively: once, few, many, or a class where the clone is expanded.

clone_size,d_call,cdr3_length,v_call,j_call,cdr3_aa,cdr3_nt
.,TRBD2,15,TRBV5-1,TRBJ2-7,CASSFTSGSLHEQYF,TGCGCCAGCAGCTTTACTAGCGGGAGCTTGCACGAGCAGTACTTC
.,TRBD2,15,TRBV7-8,TRBJ2-2,CASSRGLADTGELFF,TGTGCCAGCAGCCGAGGACTAGCGGACACCGGGGAGCTGTTTTTT
.,TRBD1,15,TRBV10-3,TRBJ2-4,CAIREDRVPKNIQYF,TGTGCCATCAGAGAGGACAGGGTGCCCAAAAACATTCAGTACTTC
.,TRBD2,13,TRBV29-1,TRBJ2-1,CSVEGGTYNEQFF,TGCAGCGTTGAGGGGGGGACCTACAATGAGCAGTTCTTC
.,TRBD1,15,TRBV11-2,TRBJ2-2,CASSLGQKNTGELFF,TGTGCCAGCAGCTTGGGACAGAAGAACACCGGGGAGCTGTTTTTT
once,.,14,TRBV5-1,TRBJ2-2,CASSLGEAAGELFF,TGCGCCAGCAGCTTGGGGGAGGCGGCCGGGGAGCTGTTTTTT
.,.,13,TRBV7-6,TRBJ1-6,CASSLADYSPLHF,TGTGCCAGCAGCTTAGCGGACTATTCACCCCTCCACTTT
.,.,16,TRBV18,TRBJ2-1,CASSHLIGRVYNEQFF,TGTGCCAGCTCTCACCTAATAGGCAGGGTTTACAATGAGCAGTTCTTC
few,TRBD2,17,TRBV5-1,TRBJ2-3,CASSLFGTSGNTDTQYF,TGCGCCAGCAGCTTGTTCGGTACTAGCGGGAACACAGATACGCAGTATTTT
.,TRBD2,14,TRBV2,TRBJ2-1,CASSEGLAGGEQFF,TGTGCCAGCAGTGAGGGACTAGCGGGAGGTGAGCAGTTCTTC
.,TRBD1,13,TRBV29-1,TRBJ1-5,CSVGDSYNQPQHF,TGCAGCGTGGGGGACAGCTACAATCAGCCCCAGCATTTT
.,TRBD2,19,TRBV24-1,TRBJ2-1,CATSDYPGGSEGSYNEQFF,TGTGCCACCAGTGATTACCCGGGAGGCTCGGAAGGCTCCTACAATGAGCAGTTCTTC
.,TRBD2,19,TRBV5-1,TRBJ2-2,CASSSVPLGLAGGTGELFF,TGCGCCAGCAGCTCAGTTCCACTCGGACTAGCGGGAGGCACCGGGGAGCTGTTTTTT
.,.,15,TRBV28,TRBJ1-1,CASSLLRGAYTEAFF,TGTGCCAGCAGTTTACTTCGGGGGGCGTACACTGAAGCTTTCTTT
few,TRBD2,17,TRBV4-2,TRBJ2-7,CASSQEGLAGYYYEQYF,TGTGCCAGCAGCCAAGAGGGACTAGCGGGCTACTATTACGAGCAGTACTTC
.,TRBD2,18,TRBV7-2,TRBJ2-7,CASSTEGTSGSGVYEQYF,TGTGCCAGCAGCACAGAGGGGACTAGCGGGAGTGGCGTTTACGAGCAGTACTTC
once,TRBD1,15,TRBV6-5,TRBJ2-7,CASRPDGDRAYEQYF,TGTGCCAGCAGACCCGACGGGGACAGGGCCTACGAGCAGTACTTC
.,.,13,TRBV6-5,TRBJ2-5,CASSIVSQETQYF,TGTGCCAGCAGTATAGTATCTCAAGAGACCCAGTACTTC
.,TRBD1,13,TRBV5-5,TRBJ2-7,CASSGGTGFEQYF,TGTGCCAGCAGTGGGGGGACAGGTTTCGAGCAGTACTTC
.,TRBD2,16,TRBV15,TRBJ2-3,CATTRGGEHAVDTQYF,TGTGCCACCACCCGTGGGGGGGAACACGCGGTAGATACGCAGTATTTT
.,.,15,TRBV24-1,TRBJ2-3,CATSDPSTTESAQYF,TGTGCCACCAGTGACCCTTCCACCACTGAATCGGCGCAGTATTTT
.,TRBD1,16,TRBV11-2,TRBJ2-7,CASSLDTGTGQYEQYF,TGTGCCAGCAGCTTAGATACCGGGACAGGGCAGTACGAGCAGTACTTC
.,.,17,TRBV2,TRBJ1-4,CASSDAGGLSSNEKLFF,TGTGCCAGCAGTGACGCGGGCGGGCTGAGCTCTAATGAAAAACTGTTTTTT
.,TRBD2,14,TRBV7-2,TRBJ2-7,CASSFGAGGYEQYF,TGTGCCAGCAGCTTCGGAGCGGGAGGTTACGAGCAGTACTTC
.,TRBD1,17,TRBV24-1,TRBJ1-5,CATSEGGTGGNNQPQHF,TGTGCCACCAGTGAGGGAGGGACAGGGGGCAACAATCAGCCCCAGCATTTT
.,TRBD1,16,TRBV6-5,TRBJ1-5,CASSYPTGIGNQPQHF,TGTGCCAGCAGTTACCCGACAGGGATCGGCAATCAGCCCCAGCATTTT
few,TRBD1,15,TRBV10-3,TRBJ1-6,CAVSGGQSYNSPLHF,TGTGCCGTCTCTGGGGGACAGTCATATAATTCACCCCTCCACTTT
once,.,11,TRBV20-1,TRBJ1-3,CSQITGNTIYF,TGCAGTCAGATCACTGGAAACACCATATATTTT
.,TRBD2,15,TRBV28,TRBJ2-3,CASRPAGTTTDTQYF,TGTGCCAGCAGGCCGGCCGGGACTACTACAGATACGCAGTATTTT
once,TRBD1,18,TRBV11-2,TRBJ2-3,CASSLEGTGELSTDTQYF,TGTGCCAGCAGCTTAGAGGGGACAGGAGAATTAAGCACAGATACGCAGTATTTT
.,.,17,TRBV7-9,TRBJ2-3,CASSHGGLEGITDTQYF,TGTGCCAGCAGCCACGGGGGTCTTGAGGGGATCACAGATACGCAGTATTTT
.,TRBD2,17,TRBV5-1,TRBJ2-7,CASSLAVIAGGPYEQYF,TGCGCCAGCAGCTTGGCGGTTATAGCGGGAGGGCCCTACGAGCAGTACTTC
few,TRBD1,14,TRBV2,TRBJ1-2,CASRVGQGSDGYTF,TGTGCCAGCAGAGTAGGACAGGGATCGGATGGCTACACCTTC
.,.,15,TRBV5-6,TRBJ2-5,CASSFPSSLVETQYF,TGTGCCAGCAGCTTCCCGAGTAGCTTAGTAGAGACCCAGTACTTC
.,.,14,TRBV27,TRBJ2-7,CASSLFPSPYEQYF,TGTGCCAGCAGTTTATTTCCTAGTCCCTACGAGCAGTACTTC
.,.,12,TRBV2,TRBJ2-5,CASKTLDSPPYF,TGTGCCAGCAAGACCTTGGACTCACCCCCGTACTTC